This T cell receptor (beta chain) was documented in a study of memory CD4+ T cells and cytomegalovirus serostatus. A remark on this clone: Its specificity is not known.

Study-level findings and limits: The CMV-associated TCR signature appears largely within the CD4+ memory repertoire. Each of approximately 70 CMV-associated TCRbeta sequences occurred in one to five individuals.

Single viable CD3+CD4+CD8-CD45RO+ cells were sorted as the memory CD4+ T cells. The repertoire was sequenced with immunoSEQ multiplex PCR; TCRdb's copy has only in-frame clones and lacks some. The sample has nearly 60,000 clones; roughly three quarters are singletons. Material for sequencing was memory CD4+ T cells from blood. This TCR came from an adult in good health and CMV-seronegative.

The CDR3 loop reads CASSLLGYMGTGDTGELFF. CDR3 nucleotide sequence: TGTGCCAGCAGTCTACTCGGCTATATGGGGACAGGGGACACCGGGGAGCTGTTTTTT. This chain connects TRBV7-6 to TRBJ2-2; TRBD1 agrees at 10 bases. V lost 6 bases, J lost 3 bases, and 16 bases stayed unmatched. Germline loops: CDR1 SGHVS, CDR2 FNYEAQ. CDR3 size: 19 residues.